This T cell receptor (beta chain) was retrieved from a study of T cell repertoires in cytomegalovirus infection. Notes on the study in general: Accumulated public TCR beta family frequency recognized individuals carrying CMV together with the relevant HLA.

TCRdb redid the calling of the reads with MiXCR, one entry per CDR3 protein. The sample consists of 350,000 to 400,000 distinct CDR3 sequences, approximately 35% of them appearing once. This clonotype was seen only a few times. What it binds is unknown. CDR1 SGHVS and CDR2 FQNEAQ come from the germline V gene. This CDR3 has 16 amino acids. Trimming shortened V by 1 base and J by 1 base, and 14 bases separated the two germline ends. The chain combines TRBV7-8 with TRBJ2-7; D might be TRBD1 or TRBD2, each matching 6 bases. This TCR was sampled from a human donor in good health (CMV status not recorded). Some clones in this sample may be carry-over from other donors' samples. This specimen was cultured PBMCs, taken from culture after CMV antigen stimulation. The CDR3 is CASSLVGGSGSYEQYV. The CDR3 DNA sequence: TGTGCCAGCAGCTTAGTAGGGGGGAGTGGTTCCTACGAGCAGTACGTC.